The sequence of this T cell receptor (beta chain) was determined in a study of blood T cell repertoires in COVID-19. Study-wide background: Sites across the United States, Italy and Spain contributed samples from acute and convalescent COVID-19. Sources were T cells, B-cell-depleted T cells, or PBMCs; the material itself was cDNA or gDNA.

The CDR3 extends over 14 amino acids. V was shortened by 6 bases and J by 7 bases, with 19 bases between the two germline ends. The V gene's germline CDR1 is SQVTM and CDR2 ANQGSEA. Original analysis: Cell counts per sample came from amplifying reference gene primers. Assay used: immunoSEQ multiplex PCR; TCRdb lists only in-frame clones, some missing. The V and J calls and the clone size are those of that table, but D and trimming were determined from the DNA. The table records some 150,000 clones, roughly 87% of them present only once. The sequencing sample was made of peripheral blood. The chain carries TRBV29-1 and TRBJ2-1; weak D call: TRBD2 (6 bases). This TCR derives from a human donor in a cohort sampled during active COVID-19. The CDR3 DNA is TGCAGCGTCCCCTTCCAGAGGCGGGGAAATGAGCAGTTCTTC. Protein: CSVPFQRRGNEQFF.